Only a few counts were recorded for the clone carrying this T cell receptor (beta chain). Its target is unknown. From the RT-PCR reads, TCRdb called clonotypes with MiXCR, one entry per CDR3 protein. Counted here are about 530,000 distinct CDR3 sequences, over 9.5% occurring once; the ten biggest clones make up roughly 10%. This sample was taken from a study of response to subunit inactivated influenza vaccine. Whole-study findings and limits: Every seasonal influenza vaccination brings in few new T cells, the authors suggested.

The sequencing here drew on PBMCs from blood, taken on the day of vaccination. This TCR was sampled from a man aged 50 to 60 who received an inactivated influenza vaccine.

The CDR3 DNA reads TGTGCCAGCAGGGCGGGAGTTTATGGCTACACCTTC. This translates into CASRAGVYGYTF. V gene TRBV12-3 or TRBV12-4 combines with J gene TRBJ1-2, with D hard to call. The CDR3 has 12 amino acids. V lost 6 bases to trimming and J lost 5 bases, with 10 bases between them.